This entry describes one T cell receptor (beta chain). Its specific antigen is unknown. Base qualities are not recorded, but no much larger clone differs from it by a single base. These data come from a study of blood T cell repertoires in COVID-19 (dated by TCRdb to 2020 to 2022). As for the study more broadly: Collaborator samples came from the United States, Italy and Spain and covered acute and convalescent phases of COVID-19. The material from the prospective study consisted of cDNA or gDNA derived from T cells, B-cell-depleted T cells, or PBMCs. Deeply sampled blood TCRbeta repertoires from subjects exposed to, actively infected with, or recovered from COVID-19 were included in the dataset. A freely available public database, intended as a resource for researchers studying the immune response to SARS-CoV-2, is where the repertoires were released. Samples came from the ongoing ImmuneRACE study (first 160 participants) plus 1,254 subjects from 6 global collaborators. Sample metadata almost always included a de-identified subject ID, COVID-19 status, age in years and sex. HLA class I and class II types, where available, came from metadata supplied by the sample provider rather than from assay-based typing.

TCRbeta CDR3 regions were amplified from genomic DNA by means of the immunoSEQ Assay, a bias-controlled multiplex PCR. In the authors' own workflow: Within the assay, amplification of reference gene primers was used to estimate how many nucleated cells each sample contained. Sequence reads were collapsed and filtered to measure the absolute abundance of every unique TCRbeta CDR3 rearrangement. Productive Simpson clonality was computed per sample as the square root of Simpson's diversity index over productive rearrangements. TCRdb obtained this table from immuneACCESS and retained in-frame rearrangements with V and J assigned. These tables miss some clones; where compared with another copy, unresolved V genes account for less than half of the shortfall, and the remainder is unexplained. The V and J calls and clone size were taken over from that table, and D and trimming were inferred from the DNA. The sample has 63,000 or so clones on record, 80% to 90% of them singletons. The top ten clonotypes cover roughly 9.2% of the sample.

The CDR3 has 13 amino acids, counting the end cysteine and phenylalanine. The sequence is cut down to CDR3 DNA, 39 bases in frame from base 1. From a lookup of the germline V gene (reference sequence), CDR1 and CDR2 are SEHNR and FQNEAQ. The junction carries 13 bases between V and J, which are trimmed by 4 bases and 7 bases respectively. Collaborating institutions collected whole blood in K2EDTA tubes following their own protocols. For TCRbeta analysis, collaborators shipped samples in one of three forms: frozen whole blood, isolated PBMCs, or DNA extracted from either of those sample types. Broader findings and caveats from the paper: The quantity of clinical and demographic metadata differed by source and by participant and was supplied without curation.

What was sequenced was peripheral blood. This chain joins TRBV7-9 to TRBJ1-2; TRBD1 is a possible D gene, resting on 6 matching bases. The sequence came from a human donor in a cohort sampled during active COVID-19. The DNA reads TGTGCCAGCAGCTCCACGGACAGTCTTGGCTACACCTTC. The resulting protein is CASSSTDSLGYTF.